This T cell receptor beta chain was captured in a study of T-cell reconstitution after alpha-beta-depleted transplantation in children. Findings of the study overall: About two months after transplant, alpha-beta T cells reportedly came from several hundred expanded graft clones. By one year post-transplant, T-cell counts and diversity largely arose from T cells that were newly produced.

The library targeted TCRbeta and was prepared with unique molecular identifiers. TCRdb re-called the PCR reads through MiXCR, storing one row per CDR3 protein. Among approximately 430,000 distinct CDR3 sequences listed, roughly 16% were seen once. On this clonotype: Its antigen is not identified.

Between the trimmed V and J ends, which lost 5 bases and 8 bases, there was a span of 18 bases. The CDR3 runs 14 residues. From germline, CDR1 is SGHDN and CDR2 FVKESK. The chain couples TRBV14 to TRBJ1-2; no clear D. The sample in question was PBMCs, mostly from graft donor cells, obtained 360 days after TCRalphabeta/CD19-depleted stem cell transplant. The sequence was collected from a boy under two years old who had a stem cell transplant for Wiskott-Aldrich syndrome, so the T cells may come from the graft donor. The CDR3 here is CASSRDTPVDGYTF. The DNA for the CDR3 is TGTGCCAGCAGCAGGGATACCCCCGTGGACGGCTACACCTTC.